This entry features one TCR beta chain sequence. There is no known antigen for this receptor. Base qualities were left out, and no much larger clone turns up one base away. This entry is derived from a study of blood T cell repertoires in COVID-19 (dated by TCRdb to the early 2020s). In the study overall: The collaborator samples originated in the United States, Italy and Spain and spanned the acute and convalescent phases of COVID-19. The repertoires were made available in a free public database intended to serve as a resource for research on the immune response to SARS-CoV-2. The material from the prospective study consisted of cDNA or gDNA derived from T cells, B-cell-depleted T cells, or PBMCs. The dataset comprised deeply sampled blood TCRbeta repertoires from subjects exposed to, actively infected with, or recovered from COVID-19. Samples were obtained from the ongoing ImmuneRACE study (first 160 participants) and from over 1,000 subjects provided by 6 global collaborators. Where available, HLA class I and class II types were taken from metadata supplied by the sample provider and were not determined by assay-based typing. A de-identified subject ID, COVID-19 status, age in years and sex were almost always included in the sample metadata. Study-wide conclusions, independent of this receptor: How much clinical and demographic metadata was included differed by source and by participant, and the metadata was provided uncurated.

At one collaborating source in Seattle, patients were enrolled during active infection and were followed longitudinally through the course of disease. Whole blood was collected in K2EDTA tubes by collaborating institutions according to the institutions' own protocols. For TCRbeta analysis, collaborators shipped samples in one of three forms: frozen whole blood, isolated PBMCs, or DNA extracted from either of those sample types. The CDR3 contains 15 residues, cysteine and phenylalanine counted. The read is trimmed to its CDR3 DNA, 45 bases read in frame from base 1. CDR1 and CDR2, per the germline V gene (reference sequence), are LGHDT and YNNKEL. Ends trimmed: V by 1 base, J by 4 bases; bases unmatched to a gene: 1. TCRbeta CDR3 regions were amplified from genomic DNA by means of the immunoSEQ Assay, a bias-controlled multiplex PCR. The original pipeline was this. Within the assay, amplification of reference gene primers was used to estimate how many nucleated cells each sample contained. To quantify the absolute abundance of each unique TCRbeta CDR3 rearrangement, sequence reads were collapsed and filtered. For each sample, productive Simpson clonality was calculated as the square root of Simpson's diversity index over productive rearrangements. Imported from immuneACCESS, the table was reduced by TCRdb to in-frame sequences with V and J called. These copies leave out some clones; in studies compared against another copy, an unresolved V gene accounts for under half, and the cause of the remainder is not known. The V and J calls and clone size were taken over from that table, and D and trimming were inferred from the DNA. The sample data list a few hundred thousand clones, and more than 90% of these were observed just once. Together, the top ten hold about 2.5% of the sample.

Here the chain combines TRBV3-1 (or the pseudogene TRBV3-2) and TRBJ2-7; 13 bases in the junction line up with TRBD2. This receptor was identified in a person under 35 with COVID-19, enrolled during active disease. Sequenced sample: peripheral blood. CDR3 loop: CASSQAGLAGYEQYF. Here is the DNA: TGTGCCAGCAGCCAAGCGGGACTAGCGGGGTACGAGCAGTACTTC.